This T cell receptor beta chain was sequenced for a study of naive and memory T cell subsets. Study conclusions and caveats: In naive cells, over 90% of TCR sequences were seen only once. Possibly reflecting memory cells re-expressing CD45RA, a few larger clonotypes occurred in naive repertoires, especially CD8. Expression changes during T cell differentiation may affect RNA-based TCR counts.

CMV status came from CD4+ IFNgamma after overnight CMV lysate stimulation. Comment on this clonotype: Antigen: not known.

The beta constant-region primer was an equimolar mix of two oligonucleotides covering TRBC1 and TRBC2. The ligated cDNA underwent four PCR rounds using SP2 and nested alpha and beta constant-region primers. MiXCR, run by TCRdb on the UMI-ligation and nested PCR reads, gives a single entry per CDR3 protein. The sample records around 83,000 distinct CDR3 sequences, roughly 12% being singletons. This CDR3 has 15 residues. V was shortened by 4 bases and J by 6 bases, with 17 bases between the two germline ends. From germline, CDR1 is LGHNA and CDR2 YSLEER. The V and J genes are TRBV4-3 and TRBJ2-3; D may be TRBD2 (6 bases). The receptor was derived from a human donor in good health. Sequenced sample: naive CD4+ T cells from blood. The CDR3, as DNA: TGCGCCAGCAGCCGAGTATACTCGGGGGAGGATACGCAGTATTTT. It translates to CASSRVYSGEDTQYF.